A single sample is the source of the 28 T cell receptor beta chains below, sequenced in a study of T-cell memory formation after mild COVID-19. TCRdb re-called the 5' RACE reads with MiXCR, one entry per CDR3 protein. This table has approximately 300,000 distinct CDR3 sequences, around a sixth appearing once. The sample comprised PBMCs or a T cell subset sorted from them (not recorded which). The source of these receptors is a man aged 18 to 30 who had mild COVID-19 (a few samples of this study predate the infection). Cell type and time point are not known.

This sequence joins TRBV7-2 and TRBJ2-4; no reliable D call. Per germline, CDR1 SGHTA and CDR2 FQGNSA. V lost 1 base and J 8 bases, leaving 9 bases between the germline ends. The length of the CDR3 is 13 residues. The CDR3 bases are TGTGCCAGCAGCTTAGGTCTGCGAGACATTCAGTACTTC. This gives the protein CASSLGLRDIQYF.

This rearrangement joins TRBV4-3 to TRBJ2-2, with 8 nucleotides matching TRBD2. This CDR3 region has 14 residues. Germline V gives CDR1 LGHNA, CDR2 YSLEER. The J segment lost 6 bases and the V segment lost 4 bases, leaving 4 bases of the junction unmatched. The CDR3 loop reads CASSPGGLAGELFF. CDR3 nucleotides: TGCGCCAGCAGCCCGGGGGGGCTTGCCGGGGAGCTGTTTTTT.

The V and J genes are TRBV4-3 and TRBJ1-4, with 9 bases that match TRBD1. The CDR3 contains 17 residues. V gave up 4 bases and J gave up 3 bases; unmatched junction bases: 9. Germline V gene sequence: CDR1 LGHNA, CDR2 YSLEER. The CDR3 coding sequence is TGCGCCAGCAGCCGTTACAGGGGGCGCGGAGCTAATGAAAAACTGTTTTTT. This encodes CASSRYRGRGANEKLFF.

This clonotype was detected a few times. The chain links TRBV18 to TRBJ2-7; tentative D call: TRBD2 (6 bases). The CDR3 runs to 12 residues. Trimming cost V 4 bases and J 2 bases, with 6 bases left between them. CDR1 and CDR2 (germline): KGHSH, LQKENI. CDR3 loop: CASSRGAYEQYV. In DNA form, the CDR3 reads TGTGCCAGCTCACGCGGGGCCTACGAGCAGTACGTC.

The rearrangement joins TRBV5-1 to TRBJ1-2; D possibly corresponds to TRBD1 (6 bases). CDR3 size: 16 residues. Germline values: CDR1 SGHRS, CDR2 YFSETQ. Trimming shortened V by 1 base and J by 2 bases, and 15 bases separated the two germline ends. In nucleotides, the CDR3 is TGCGCCAGCAGCTTGCTACCTGGACAGATCAACTATGGCTACACCTTC. It is translated as CASSLLPGQINYGYTF.

V gene TRBV20-1 combines with J gene TRBJ2-3; D is tentatively TRBD1 or TRBD2 (5 bases each). The length of the CDR3 is 13 residues. V was pared by 3 bases and J by 6 bases, with 13 bases between. The germline V gene has CDR1 DFQATT and CDR2 SNEGSKA (reference sequence). This CDR3 reads CSARGPGVDTQYF. The CDR3 region has the DNA TGCAGTGCTAGGGGACCAGGCGTCGATACGCAGTATTTT.

This clonotype was seen a few times. The J gene is TRBJ1-3, the V gene TRBV18; the D is unclear. Germline V gene data show CDR1 as KGHSH and CDR2 as LQKENI. The CDR3 covers 14 residues. V lost 2 bases, J lost 0 bases, and 5 bases lay in between. The CDR3 here is CASSPAVSGNTIYF. The CDR3 DNA reads as TGTGCCAGCTCACCAGCGGTCTCTGGAAACACCATATATTTT.

The chain recombines TRBV4-2 with TRBJ2-2; 16 bases match TRBD2. The germline V gene has CDR1 LGHNA and CDR2 YNFKEQ. After removal of 4 bases from V and 6 bases from J, the junction contained 5 bases not matched to a gene. This CDR3 comprises 17 residues. CDR3 nucleotides: TGTGCCAGCAGCCGCCCGGGACTAGCGGGGGGGCCCGGGGAGCTGTTTTTT. Encoded protein: CASSRPGLAGGPGELFF.

This clonotype was seen a handful of times. This rearrangement joins TRBV12-3 or TRBV12-4 to TRBJ2-7, with TRBD1 matching over 8 bases. V lost 4 bases, J lost 7 bases, and 6 bases stayed unmatched. The CDR3 is made up of 13 amino acids. The CDR3 loop reads CASSYTGTGEQYV. CDR3 nucleotide sequence: TGTGCCAGCAGTTATACCGGGACAGGAGAGCAGTACGTC.

This clonotype showed up just a few times. The chain carries TRBV7-9 and TRBJ2-3; tentatively, D is TRBD1 (6 bases). CDR1 SEHNR and CDR2 FQNEAQ come from the germline V gene (reference sequence). Trimming removed 8 bases at V and 2 bases at J, with 20 bases between. This CDR3 has 16 amino acids. The DNA of the CDR3 is TGTGCCAGCGAACCCATAGAAGGACAGACCACAGATACGCAGTATTTT. This codes for CASEPIEGQTTDTQYF. The whole variable domain, remainder taken from reference TRBV7-9 and TRBJ2-3, is DTGVSQNPRHKITKRGQNVTFRCDPISEHNRLYWYRQTLGQGPEFLTYFQNEAQLEKSRLLSDRFSAERPKGSFSTLEIQRTEQGDSAMYLCASEPIEGQTTDTQYFGPGTRLTVL.

This clonotype was observed a handful of times. The rearrangement links TRBV20-1 to TRBJ1-5, with D tentatively TRBD1 (5 bases). The germline V and J ends were trimmed by 3 bases and 7 bases, with 13 bases remaining between them. This CDR3 is 13 amino acids long. Germline V gene data show CDR1 as DFQATT and CDR2 as SNEGSKA (reference sequence). The CDR3 is CSARQGLEQPQHF. The DNA of the CDR3 is TGCAGTGCTAGGCAGGGTTTAGAGCAGCCCCAGCATTTT.

J is TRBJ2-2 and V is TRBV7-2, with a possible D match to TRBD2 (6 bases). The CDR3 extends over 16 amino acids. The ends were cut back, 5 bases at V and 1 base at J, with 14 bases in the middle. Germline V gene sequence: CDR1 SGHTA, CDR2 FQGNSA. DNA for the CDR3: TGTGCCAGCAGCCCCCCCCCCGGGGGGAACACCGGGGAGCTGTTTTTT. This gives the protein CASSPPPGGNTGELFF.

The chain combines TRBV7-2 with TRBJ1-5; 7 bases map to TRBD1. The ends lost 0 bases at V and 6 bases at J; junction bases unmatched: 2. The CDR3 covers 14 residues. Germline V CDR1 and CDR2: SGHTA, FQGNSA. CDR3 in DNA: TGTGCCAGCAGCTTAGCAGGGGGCGGTCAGCCCCAGCATTTT. It codes for CASSLAGGGQPQHF. Filled out from reference TRBV7-2 and TRBJ1-5, the complete variable domain reads GAGVSQSPSNKVTEKGKDVELRCDPISGHTALYWYRQSLGQGLEFLIYFQGNSAPDKSGLPSDRFSAERTGGSVSTLTIQRTQQEDSAVYLCASSLAGGGQPQHFGDGTRLSIL.

The rearrangement links TRBV14 to TRBJ2-2, with D unclear. Per the germline V gene, CDR1 is SGHDN and CDR2 is FVKESK. The CDR3 length is 16 residues. Deletions cut 4 bases from V and 4 bases from J, with 16 bases between. The chain's CDR3 is CASSPQQVGVTGELFF. DNA for the CDR3: TGTGCCAGCAGCCCACAGCAGGTTGGAGTCACCGGGGAGCTGTTTTTT.

The rearrangement joins TRBV6-2 or TRBV6-3 to TRBJ1-5; TRBD1 aligns across 8 bases. There are 13 residues in the CDR3. CDR1 and CDR2 (germline): MNHEY, SVGEGT. V gave up 4 bases and J gave up 6 bases; unmatched junction bases: 2. DNA of the CDR3: TGTGCCAGCAGTTGGACAGGGCTTCAGCCCCAGCATTTT. It yields the protein CASSWTGLQPQHF.

The sample holds a few counts of this clonotype. V gene TRBV15 combines with J gene TRBJ2-7; 7 nucleotides agree with TRBD1. Trimming at V came to 4 bases and at J to 6 bases, leaving 12 bases not matched to a gene. The CDR3 is 15 amino acids. Germline CDR1 reads LNHNV; CDR2 reads YYDKDF (reference sequence). The CDR3 loop is CATSKGGRGVGEQYF. The DNA for the CDR3 is TGTGCCACCAGCAAAGGGGGCAGAGGAGTTGGCGAGCAGTACTTC.

The chain carries TRBV6-5 and TRBJ1-4, with D tentatively TRBD1 (5 bases). CDR1 is MNHEY and CDR2 is SVGAGI in the germline V gene. This CDR3 contains 15 residues. V was clipped by 2 bases and J by 8 bases, with 15 bases between them. For the CDR3, the DNA is TGTGCCAGCAGTTACCAGGGTGTTCCTCGGGAAAAACTGTTTTTT. Translated, it gives CASSYQGVPREKLFF.

Ten or more counts support this clonotype. The chain employs TRBV7-3 and TRBJ2-1; tentative D call: TRBD2 (6 bases). The CDR3 is made up of 15 amino acids. Between the trimmed V and J ends, which lost 5 bases and 0 bases, there was a span of 11 bases. Germline lookup yields CDR1 SGHTA and CDR2 FQGTGA. The CDR3: CASSVGGSSYNEQFF. DNA of the CDR3: TGTGCCAGCAGCGTCGGGGGAAGCTCCTACAATGAGCAGTTCTTC. Based on the CDR3 plus reference TRBV7-3 and TRBJ2-1, the full variable domain is GAGVSQTPSNKVTEKGKYVELRCDPISGHTALYWYRQSLGQGPEFLIYFQGTGAADDSGLPNDRFFAVRPEGSVSTLKIQRTERGDSAVYLCASSVGGSSYNEQFFGPGTRLTVL.

This sequence joins TRBV18 and TRBJ1-6; D is ambiguous. CDR3 length equals 15 residues. The germline V and J ends were trimmed by 3 bases and 0 bases, with 6 bases remaining between them. The germline V gene encodes CDR1 KGHSH and CDR2 LQKENI. The CDR3 spells CASSPGLSYNSPLHF. The DNA for the CDR3 is TGTGCCAGCTCACCCGGACTCTCCTATAATTCACCCCTCCACTTT.

CDR3 coding DNA: TGTGCCAGCAGCTTAATTCCGGGTGAGCAGTACTTC. It encodes CASSLIPGEQYF. V and J are TRBV7-9 and TRBJ2-7; D is undetermined. CDR1 and CDR2 from the germline V gene are SEHNR and FQNEAQ (reference sequence). The CDR3 runs 12 residues. V was shortened by 2 bases and J by 7 bases, with 9 bases between the two germline ends.

This clonotype was observed a few times. This rearrangement joins TRBV18 to TRBJ1-1; D perhaps matches TRBD1 (6 bases). CDR1 is KGHSH, CDR2 LQKENI, per germline. The CDR3 is 14 amino acids. V lost 6 bases to trimming and J lost 1 base, with 12 bases between them. As DNA, the CDR3 is TGTGCCAGCTCTTCCCAGGGGCGGAACACTGAAGCTTTCTTT. Its protein is CASSSQGRNTEAFF.

This clonotype was counted a few times. V is TRBV28 and J is TRBJ2-1; maybe TRBD2 (5 bases). The CDR3 is made up of 15 amino acids. Trimming took off 7 bases at V and 9 bases at J, with 22 bases between the two ends. The germline gives CDR1 MDHEN, CDR2 SYDVKM. CDR3 sequence reads: CASNPPGRGIGEQFF. CDR3 DNA: TGTGCCAGCAACCCTCCCGGACGGGGAATTGGTGAGCAGTTCTTC.

CDR3 region: CASRPGSVETQYF. The CDR3 DNA follows: TGCGCCAGCAGACCCGGCTCTGTAGAGACCCAGTACTTC. This sequence joins TRBV5-1 and TRBJ2-5; D unclear. Germline V gene lookup returns CDR1 SGHRS and CDR2 YFSETQ. With 5 bases removed from V and 4 bases from J, the gap between germline ends came to 12 bases. The CDR3 loop spans 13 amino acids. The variable domain in full, with the rest retrieved from reference TRBV5-1 and TRBJ2-5, is KAGVTQTPRYLIKTRGQQVTLSCSPISGHRSVSWYQQTPGQGLQFLFEYFSETQRNKGNFPGRFSGRQFSNSRSEMNVSTLELGDSALYLCASRPGSVETQYFGPGTRLLVL.

The table lists this clonotype with many counts. The V and J genes are TRBV7-6 and TRBJ2-1, with D perhaps TRBD2 (5 bases). V gave up 5 bases and J gave up 8 bases, with 16 bases separating them. The CDR3 length is 14 residues. Germline loops: CDR1 SGHVS, CDR2 FNYEAQ. CDR3 coding DNA: TGTGCCAGCAGCCCAACCCCGGGGAGAGATGAGCAGTTCTTC. This encodes CASSPTPGRDEQFF.

This chain links TRBV7-2 with TRBJ2-1; possibly TRBD1 or TRBD2 for D (6 bases each). V was pared by 6 bases and J by 3 bases, with 15 bases between. CDR3 size: 15 residues. The germline V gene encodes CDR1 SGHTA and CDR2 FQGNSA. This CDR3 is CASRGGRTHYNEQFF. In DNA, the CDR3 is TGTGCCAGCAGAGGGGGGCGTACCCACTACAATGAGCAGTTCTTC.

In this sample, this clonotype turned up a few times. The J gene is TRBJ1-6, the V gene TRBV20-1; D is perhaps TRBD1 (5 bases). The length of the CDR3 is 17 residues. Germline values: CDR1 DFQATT, CDR2 SNEGSKA (reference sequence). V was shortened by 3 bases and J by 5 bases, with 20 bases between the two germline ends. Here the CDR3 DNA reads TGCAGTGCTAGTGCAGGGCCCACTATCACGGATAATTCACCCCTCCACTTT. Translation gives CSASAGPTITDNSPLHF.

The chain employs TRBV23-1 and TRBJ2-7, with D perhaps matching TRBD2 (5 bases). TRBV23-1 is recorded as an ORF, its role being uncertain. V shed 8 bases and J shed 1 base, with 12 bases lying between them. CDR3 length: 13 residues. For the CDR3, the DNA is TGCGCCAGCTCCCCCTCGGGGTCCTACGAGCAGTACGTC. Its translation is CASSPSGSYEQYV.

This clonotype was picked up a small number of times. This sequence joins TRBV4-2 and TRBJ1-2, with a weak D call TRBD1 (5 bases). V was trimmed by 1 base and J by 8 bases, leaving 11 bases between them. CDR3 size: 13 residues. Germline V gene lookup returns CDR1 LGHNA and CDR2 YNFKEQ. CDR3 region: CASSQGAGLGYTF. CDR3 sequence (DNA): TGTGCCAGCAGCCAAGGGGCAGGGTTGGGCTACACCTTC.